What follows are 27 T cell receptor beta chains derived from one specimen sequenced in a study of control samples from healthy donors and cancer patients. Using immunoSEQ multiplex PCR, the repertoire was profiled, and TCRdb retains in-frame clones only, with some absent. The sample lists about 120,000 clones, 80% to 95% occurring once. Sequenced material: blood. The receptor source for this set is a young man in good health.

This clone occurred once. The chain couples TRBV11-2 to TRBJ1-1, with 9 bases fitting TRBD1. The CDR3 covers 14 residues. V gave up 4 bases and J gave up 7 bases; unmatched junction bases: 7. Germline assignment: CDR1 SGHAT and CDR2 FQNNGV. CDR3 region: CASSSLGTGFEAFF. CDR3 DNA sequence: TGTGCCAGCAGCTCCCTGGGGACAGGGTTTGAAGCTTTCTTT.

The V call is TRBV6-5, the J call TRBJ1-2, with 9 bases matching TRBD1. This CDR3 spans 15 amino acids. V trimming: 2 bases; J trimming: 8 bases; junction bases outside the gene matches: 9. Germline V gene data show CDR1 as MNHEY and CDR2 as SVGAGI. This CDR3 reads CASSYRGQGRFGYTF. CDR3 bases: TGTGCCAGCAGTTACCGCGGACAGGGGCGTTTCGGCTACACCTTC.

This rearrangement joins TRBV14 to TRBJ2-1; 10 nucleotides align to TRBD2. The CDR3 runs 16 residues. Per germline, CDR1 SGHDN and CDR2 FVKESK. V trimming: 4 bases; J trimming: 7 bases; junction bases outside the gene matches: 10. CDR3: CASSRAGGRVWNEQFF. The CDR3 DNA reads TGTGCCAGCAGCCGAGCGGGGGGGAGGGTATGGAATGAGCAGTTCTTC. Based on the CDR3 plus reference TRBV14 and TRBJ2-1, the full variable domain is EAGVTQFPSHSVIEKGQTVTLRCDPISGHDNLYWYRRVMGKEIKFLLHFVKESKQDESGMPNNRFLAERTGGTYSTLKVQPAELEDSGVYFCASSRAGGRVWNEQFFGPGTRLTVL.

The CDR3 nucleotides read TGTGCCAGCAGCCAAGATCCGAGGGCCACGGAGGAAAAAAACTATGGCTACACCTTC. It encodes CASSQDPRATEEKNYGYTF. The V call is TRBV4-2, the J call TRBJ1-2; D not certain. Germline CDR1 reads LGHNA; CDR2 reads YNFKEQ. The CDR3 is made up of 19 amino acids. Trimming left V 0 bases short and J 2 bases short, with 22 bases between.

The chain recombines TRBV5-1 with TRBJ1-1, with TRBD1 identical over 7 bases. With 4 bases clipped from V and 6 bases from J, the junction kept 9 bases outside the gene matches. This CDR3 region has 14 residues. CDR1 SGHRS and CDR2 YFSETQ come from the germline V gene. CDR3 loop: CASSQRQGRAEAFF. In DNA form, the CDR3 reads TGCGCCAGCAGCCAGCGACAGGGTAGGGCTGAAGCTTTCTTT. The whole variable domain, remainder taken from reference TRBV5-1 and TRBJ1-1, is KAGVTQTPRYLIKTRGQQVTLSCSPISGHRSVSWYQQTPGQGLQFLFEYFSETQRNKGNFPGRFSGRQFSNSRSEMNVSTLELGDSALYLCASSQRQGRAEAFFGQGTRLTVV.

CDR3 sequence (DNA): TGTGCCAGCAGCTTACAGGGCAATCAGCCCCAGCATTTT. It encodes CASSLQGNQPQHF. This chain connects TRBV11-2 to TRBJ1-5, with D unresolved. Germline CDR1 SGHAT, CDR2 FQNNGV. Between the trimmed V and J ends, which lost 2 bases and 2 bases, there was a span of 4 bases. The CDR3 spans 13 residues.

The chain uses TRBV5-4 and TRBJ2-2; 7 nucleotides align to TRBD2. This CDR3 region has 18 residues. The junction had 19 bases not matched to a gene; V was cut back by 4 bases and J by 7 bases. The germline gives CDR1 SGHNT, CDR2 YYREEE (reference sequence). CDR3 amino acids: CASSDPTEAGPRGGELFF. As DNA, the CDR3 is TGTGCCAGCAGCGATCCCACGGAAGCGGGACCGCGGGGCGGGGAGCTGTTTTTT.

The chain carries TRBV27 and TRBJ1-5, with D uncertain. This CDR3 comprises 12 residues. Germline loops: CDR1 MNHEY, CDR2 SMNVEV (reference sequence). Trimming cost V 3 bases and J 7 bases, with 7 bases left between them. The CDR3 DNA is TGTGCCAGCAGTTTCAGAAGGCAGCCCCAGCATTTT. Translation gives CASSFRRQPQHF.

As concerns this clone: This sample includes further DNA sequences coding for the same CDR3. This rearrangement joins TRBV11-3 to TRBJ2-7, with TRBD1 identical over 7 bases. This CDR3 has 13 amino acids. V dropped 5 bases and J dropped 1; count of bases not matched to a gene: 2. The germline V gene encodes CDR1 SGHNT and CDR2 YENEEA. The CDR3 is CASSETGSYEQYF. CDR3 DNA sequence: TGTGCCAGCAGCGAGACAGGGTCCTACGAGCAGTACTTC.

The V call is TRBV5-1, the J call TRBJ2-1; 10 bases map to TRBD1. This CDR3 contains 16 residues. CDR1 and CDR2 (germline): SGHRS, YFSETQ. With V trimmed by 1 base and J by 6 bases, 7 bases remained unmatched. This CDR3 is CASSLTRQGAFNEQFF. CDR3 sequence (DNA): TGCGCCAGCAGCTTGACTCGACAGGGGGCTTTCAATGAGCAGTTCTTC.

This clone was observed a handful of times. V is TRBV9 and J is TRBJ2-3; a weak D match, TRBD2 (6 bases). Looked up from germline, CDR1 is SGDLS and CDR2 is YYNGEE. This CDR3 has 16 residues. V lost 0 bases and J lost 4, with 15 bases in between. The CDR3, as DNA: TGTGCCAGCAGCGTAGCTGGAGGGCAGACGGCAGATACGCAGTATTTT. It translates to CASSVAGGQTADTQYF. The complete variable domain, with remaining parts taken from reference TRBV9 and TRBJ2-3, reads DSGVTQTPKHLITATGQRVTLRCSPRSGDLSVYWYQQSLDQGLQFLIQYYNGEERAKGNILERFSAQQFPDLHSELNLSSLELGDSALYFCASSVAGGQTADTQYFGPGTRLTVL.

The genes are TRBV2 and TRBJ2-5; 10 bases match TRBD2. J gave up 0 bases and V 11 bases, and 0 bases lay outside the gene matches. Per the germline V gene, CDR1 is SNHLY and CDR2 is FYNNEI. The CDR3 extends over 12 amino acids. CDR3 nucleotide sequence: TGTGCCGGGACTAGCGACCAAGAGACCCAGTACTTC. Amino acid sequence: CAGTSDQETQYF.

The CDR3, as DNA: TGTGCCATCAGTGAGAGGTCAGGGGTCGAGCAGTACTTC. Encoded protein: CAISERSGVEQYF. The V gene is TRBV10-3, the J gene TRBJ2-7; TRBD1 might be the D (6 bases). There are 13 residues in the CDR3. Deletions cut 2 bases from V and 6 bases from J, with 11 bases between. The germline CDR1 and CDR2 sequences are ENHRY and SYGVKD.

This chain uses TRBV6-5 with TRBJ1-5; D not certain. V was clipped by 6 bases and J by 0 bases, with 6 bases between them. Per germline, CDR1 MNHEY and CDR2 SVGAGI. The CDR3 has 13 residues. CDR3 amino acids: CASRRNSNQPQHF. As DNA, the CDR3 is TGTGCCAGCAGAAGGAATAGCAATCAGCCCCAGCATTTT.

The rearrangement uses TRBV7-9 and TRBJ1-3; D might be TRBD1 (6 bases). V lost 3 bases and J 2 bases, leaving 23 bases between the germline ends. Germline lookup yields CDR1 SEHNR and CDR2 FQNEAQ (reference sequence). The CDR3 loop spans 19 amino acids. The CDR3 loop reads CASSFPPWGQGKTGNTIYF. The CDR3 region has the DNA TGTGCCAGCAGCTTCCCCCCATGGGGGCAGGGGAAAACTGGAAACACCATATATTTT. The full variable domain, rest sourced from reference TRBV7-9 and TRBJ1-3, is DTGVSQNPRHKITKRGQNVTFRCDPISEHNRLYWYRQTLGQGPEFLTYFQNEAQLEKSRLLSDRFSAERPKGSFSTLEIQRTEQGDSAMYLCASSFPPWGQGKTGNTIYFGEGSWLTVV.

The rearrangement uses TRBV9 and TRBJ2-7; the match to TRBD1 covers 10 bases. CDR3 length: 18 amino acids. J gave up 2 bases and V 4 bases, and 15 bases lay outside the gene matches. Germline CDR1 and CDR2: SGDLS and YYNGEE. The CDR3 is CASSPDRGRAGDPYEQYF. Here the CDR3 DNA reads TGTGCCAGCAGCCCCGACAGGGGGCGGGCTGGGGACCCCTACGAGCAGTACTTC.

J is TRBJ1-1 and V is TRBV3-1 (or the pseudogene TRBV3-2), with D possibly being TRBD1 (5 bases). Trimming left V 4 bases short and J 0 bases short, with 15 bases between. CDR1 and CDR2 (germline): LGHDT, YNNKEL (reference sequence). The CDR3 loop spans 16 amino acids. The CDR3 region is CASSPLTGLMNTEAFF. CDR3 nucleotide sequence: TGTGCCAGCAGCCCACTCACAGGCCTCATGAACACTGAAGCTTTCTTT.

CDR3 in DNA: TGTGCCAGCAGCCGCTTGACAGGAGGGGCGCGGGGCTACACCTTC. Residues: CASSRLTGGARGYTF. This chain links TRBV6-6 with TRBJ1-2, with D possibly being TRBD1 (6 bases). CDR1 and CDR2 from the germline V gene are MNHNY and SVGAGI (reference sequence). This CDR3 has 15 residues. V lost 6 bases to trimming and J lost 8 bases, with 22 bases between them.

The chain combines TRBV11-2 with TRBJ2-5; TRBD1 or TRBD2 may be the D gene (6 bases each). The germline V and J ends were trimmed by 1 base and 7 bases, with 16 bases remaining between them. CDR1 and CDR2 from the germline V gene are SGHAT and FQNNGV. This CDR3 region has 15 residues. For the CDR3, the DNA is TGTGCCAGCAGCTTAGGTAGTTCGGGGGCATCGACCCAGTACTTC. Amino acids: CASSLGSSGASTQYF.

This clone turned up a few times. The rearrangement uses TRBV6-1 and TRBJ1-5; D unclear. In germline, CDR1 is MNHNS, CDR2 SASEGT. This CDR3 is built from 14 residues. V lost 2 bases to trimming and J lost 3 bases, with 8 bases between them. CDR3 nucleotide sequence: TGTGCCAGCAGTGAAACCGGCGACAATCAGCCCCAGCATTTT. It yields the protein CASSETGDNQPQHF.

V gene TRBV6-5 combines with J gene TRBJ1-1, with D perhaps TRBD1 (5 bases). Trimming took 0 bases from V and 10 from J, leaving 12 bases between them. From germline, CDR1 is MNHEY and CDR2 SVGAGI. The CDR3 runs 13 residues. CDR3 amino acids: CASSYSKGHGAFF. The CDR3 region has the DNA TGTGCCAGCAGTTACTCCAAGGGGCACGGAGCTTTCTTT.

This chain connects TRBV19 to TRBJ2-7; no clear D. Trimming pared 10 bases from V and 5 bases from J, leaving 6 bases between. The CDR3 runs 9 residues. CDR1 LNHDA and CDR2 SQIVND come from the germline V gene (reference sequence). CDR3 DNA: TGTGCCATTTTGGACGAGCAGTACTTC. Translation: CAILDEQYF.

This chain uses TRBV4-1 with TRBJ2-1; D unresolved. V lost 4 bases, J lost 1 base, and 11 bases lay in between. This CDR3 has 15 amino acids. Germline V lookup: CDR1 MGHRA, CDR2 YSYEKL. CDR3 DNA: TGCGCCAGCAGCCCCGAAAGGGATTCCTACAATGAGCAGTTCTTC. It yields the protein CASSPERDSYNEQFF.

This sequence joins TRBV5-6 and TRBJ2-3, with 11 nucleotides matching TRBD2. With V trimmed by 4 bases and J by 1 base, 2 bases remained unmatched. The CDR3 has 15 residues. CDR1 and CDR2 (germline): SGHDT, YYEEEE. CDR3 residues: CASSTLAGGTDTQYF. The CDR3 bases are TGTGCCAGCAGCACACTAGCGGGGGGCACAGATACGCAGTATTTT. The whole variable domain, remainder taken from reference TRBV5-6 and TRBJ2-3, is DAGVTQSPTHLIKTRGQQVTLRCSPKSGHDTVSWYQQALGQGPQFIFQYYEEEERQRGNFPDRFSGHQFPNYSSELNVNALLLGDSALYLCASSTLAGGTDTQYFGPGTRLTVL.

V and J are TRBV5-5 and TRBJ1-5; D possibly corresponds to TRBD1 (5 bases). The CDR3 is made up of 15 amino acids. Trimming took off 0 bases at V and 5 bases at J, with 12 bases between the two ends. In germline, CDR1 is SGHKS, CDR2 YYEKEE (reference sequence). The CDR3 DNA reads TGTGCCAGCAGCTTGGCCGGGACGGCCGATCAGCCCCAGCATTTT. Translation gives CASSLAGTADQPQHF. Filled out from reference TRBV5-5 and TRBJ1-5, the complete variable domain reads DAGVTQSPTHLIKTRGQQVTLRCSPISGHKSVSWYQQVLGQGPQFIFQYYEKEERGRGNFPDRFSARQFPNYSSELNVNALLLGDSALYLCASSLAGTADQPQHFGDGTRLSIL.

V usage is TRBV11-3 and J usage is TRBJ2-7; the D gene is possibly TRBD1 (5 bases). Germline CDR1 SGHNT, CDR2 YENEEA. CDR3 length: 14 amino acids. Trimming left V 1 base short and J 8 bases short, with 15 bases between. CDR3 sequence reads: CASSLGQTASKQYF. In DNA form, the CDR3 reads TGTGCCAGCAGCTTAGGACAGACGGCCAGCAAGCAGTACTTC.

The chain employs TRBV6-5 and TRBJ1-1; TRBD1 is a possible D gene (6 bases). The germline gives CDR1 MNHEY, CDR2 SVGAGI. The CDR3 covers 14 residues. The V and J ends lost 4 bases and 1 base respectively, with 10 bases between them. This chain's CDR3 is CASSWTESNTEAFF. The DNA for the CDR3 is TGTGCCAGCAGTTGGACAGAGTCGAACACTGAAGCTTTCTTT.